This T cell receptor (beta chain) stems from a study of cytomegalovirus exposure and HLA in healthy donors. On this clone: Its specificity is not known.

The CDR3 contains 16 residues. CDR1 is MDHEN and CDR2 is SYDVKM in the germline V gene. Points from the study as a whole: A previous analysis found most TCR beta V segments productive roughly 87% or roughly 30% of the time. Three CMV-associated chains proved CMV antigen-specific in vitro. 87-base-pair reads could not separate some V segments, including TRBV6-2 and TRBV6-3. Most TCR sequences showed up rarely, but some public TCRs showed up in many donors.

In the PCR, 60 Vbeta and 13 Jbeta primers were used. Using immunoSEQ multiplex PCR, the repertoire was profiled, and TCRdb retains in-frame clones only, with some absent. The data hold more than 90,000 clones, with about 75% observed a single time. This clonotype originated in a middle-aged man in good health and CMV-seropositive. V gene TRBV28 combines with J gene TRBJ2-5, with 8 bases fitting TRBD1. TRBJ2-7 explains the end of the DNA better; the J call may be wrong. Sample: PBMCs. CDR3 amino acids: CASSFPGQGGSYEQYF. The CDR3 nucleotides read TGTGCCAGCAGTTTCCCCGGACAGGGTGGGTCCTACGAGCAGTACTTC.